This T cell receptor (beta chain) is drawn from a study of blood T cell repertoires in COVID-19. About the study: The origin of the acute and convalescent COVID-19 samples was the United States, Italy and Spain. In each case, the material was cDNA or gDNA derived from T cells, B-cell-depleted T cells, or PBMCs.

Per the original data handling: Reference gene primer amplification in the assay estimated nucleated cell counts. Produced via immunoSEQ multiplex PCR; TCRdb's table is partial and in-frame only. V and J calls and clone size come straight from that table; D and trimming were deduced from the DNA. Among roughly 160,000 clones listed, 85% were seen once. Germline V lookup: CDR1 MNHEY, CDR2 SVGAGI. The CDR3 totals 14 residues. Trimming pared 0 bases from V and 8 bases from J, leaving 13 bases between. This receptor was identified in a man aged 35-49 years with acute or convalescent COVID-19. V usage is TRBV6-5 and J usage is TRBJ1-2; no firm D call. The source material was peripheral blood. DNA of the CDR3: TGTGCCAGCAGTTACTCGATTGCGGGTTTAGGCTACACCTTC. Amino acids: CASSYSIAGLGYTF.